A single TCR beta chain is shown here with its context. The antigen remains unidentified. The record originates from a study of T cell responses to AZD1222 COVID-19 vaccine. Study results and caveats: White British ancestry dominated among donors, who included more females, and clonal diversity was possibly underestimated.

Germline lookup yields CDR1 LNHDA and CDR2 SQIVND (reference sequence). V shed 5 bases, J shed 8 bases, and the junction held 10 bases outside the gene matches. The CDR3 covers 16 residues. Data came from immunoSEQ multiplex PCR; TCRdb stores just in-frame clones and leaves some out. The sample includes about 110,000 clones, 70% to 90% of them seen just once. The origin of this receptor is an adult in good health. The specimen was peripheral blood, collected on day 0 of AZD1222 vaccination. The rearrangement joins TRBV19 to TRBJ2-1, with TRBD2 matching 12 bases. The CDR3 protein is CASSPNLAGGGHEQFF. The CDR3 region has the DNA TGTGCCAGTAGTCCAAACCTAGCGGGAGGGGGACATGAGCAGTTCTTC. The full variable domain, with the rest looked up from reference TRBV19 and TRBJ2-1, is DGGITQSPKYLFRKEGQNVTLSCEQNLNHDAMYWYRQDPGQGLRLIYYSQIVNDFQKGDIAEGYSVSREKKESFPLTVTSAQKNPTAFYLCASSPNLAGGGHEQFFGPGTRLTVL.